Here is one T cell receptor (beta chain) with its context. Per the study methods: For nucleated cells, counts were estimated from reference gene primer amplification. Sequencing used immunoSEQ multiplex PCR; TCRdb keeps in-frame clones, though not all of them. That table furnishes V, J and clone size, whereas the DNA furnished D and trimming. The table shows about 210,000 clones, with roughly 80% occurring only once. The data originate from a study of blood T cell repertoires in COVID-19. Germline CDR1 reads MNHEY; CDR2 reads SVGAGI. The CDR3 sequence is 15 residues long. The germline V and J ends were trimmed by 5 bases and 0 bases, with 13 bases remaining between them.

The gene calls are TRBV6-5 and TRBJ1-2, with D possibly TRBD1 on 5 matching bases. The sequence was collected from a woman between 55 and 75 years old with COVID-19, enrolled during active disease. Material: peripheral blood. The CDR3 nucleotides read TGTGCCAGCAGTACCCGACAGAGCCCTAACTATGGCTACACCTTC. Translation gives CASSTRQSPNYGYTF.